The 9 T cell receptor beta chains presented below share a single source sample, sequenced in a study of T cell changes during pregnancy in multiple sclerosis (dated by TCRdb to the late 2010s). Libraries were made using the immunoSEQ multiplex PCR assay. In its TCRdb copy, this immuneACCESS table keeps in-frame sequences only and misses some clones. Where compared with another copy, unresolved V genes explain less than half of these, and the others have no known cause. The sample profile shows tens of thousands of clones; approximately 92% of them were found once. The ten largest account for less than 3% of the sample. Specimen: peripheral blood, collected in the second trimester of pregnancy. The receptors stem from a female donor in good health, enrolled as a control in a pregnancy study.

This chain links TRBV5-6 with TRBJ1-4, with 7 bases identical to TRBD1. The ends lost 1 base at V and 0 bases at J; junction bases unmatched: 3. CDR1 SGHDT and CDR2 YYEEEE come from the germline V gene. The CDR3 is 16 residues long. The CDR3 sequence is CASSLSRGATNEKLFF. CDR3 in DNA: TGTGCCAGCAGCTTGTCCAGGGGGGCAACTAATGAAAAACTGTTTTTT.

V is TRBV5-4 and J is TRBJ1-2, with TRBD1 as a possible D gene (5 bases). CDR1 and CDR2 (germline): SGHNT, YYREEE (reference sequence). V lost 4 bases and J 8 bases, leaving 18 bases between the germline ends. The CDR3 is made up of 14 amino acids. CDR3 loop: CASSAPMGREGYTF. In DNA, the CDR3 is TGTGCCAGCAGCGCCCCGATGGGCAGGGAAGGCTACACCTTC.

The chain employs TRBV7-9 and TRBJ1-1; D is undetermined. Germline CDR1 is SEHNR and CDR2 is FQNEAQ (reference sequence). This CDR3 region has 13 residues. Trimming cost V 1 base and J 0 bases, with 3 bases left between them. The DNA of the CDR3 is TGTGCCAGCAGCTTAGAGCTGAACACTGAAGCTTTCTTT. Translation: CASSLELNTEAFF.

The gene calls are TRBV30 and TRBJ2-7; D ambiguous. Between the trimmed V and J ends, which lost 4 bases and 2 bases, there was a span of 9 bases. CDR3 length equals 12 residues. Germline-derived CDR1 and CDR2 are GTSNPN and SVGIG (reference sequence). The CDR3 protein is CAWNAGTYEQYF. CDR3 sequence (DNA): TGTGCCTGGAACGCAGGAACCTACGAGCAGTACTTC.

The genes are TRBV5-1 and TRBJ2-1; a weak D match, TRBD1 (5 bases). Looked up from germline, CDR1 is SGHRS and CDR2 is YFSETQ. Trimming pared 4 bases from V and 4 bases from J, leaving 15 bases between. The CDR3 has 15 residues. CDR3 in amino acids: CASSRQNSIYNEQFF. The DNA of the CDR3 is TGCGCCAGCAGCCGACAGAATTCAATTTACAATGAGCAGTTCTTC.

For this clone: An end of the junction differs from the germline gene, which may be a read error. The CDR3 region has the DNA TGTGCCAGCAGCCTTAGCTATCAGCCCCAGCATTTT. This gives the protein CASSLSYQPQHF. The chain is built from TRBV7-9 and TRBJ1-5; D call uncertain. Per the germline V gene, CDR1 is SEHNR and CDR2 is FQNEAQ (reference sequence). The CDR3 consists of 12 residues.

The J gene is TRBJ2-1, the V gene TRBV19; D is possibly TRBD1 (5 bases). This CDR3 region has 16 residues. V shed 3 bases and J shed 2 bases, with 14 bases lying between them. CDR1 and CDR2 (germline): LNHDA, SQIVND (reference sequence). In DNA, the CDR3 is TGTGCCAGTAGTATCTCGGCAGGGTACCCCTACAATGAGCAGTTCTTC. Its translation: CASSISAGYPYNEQFF.

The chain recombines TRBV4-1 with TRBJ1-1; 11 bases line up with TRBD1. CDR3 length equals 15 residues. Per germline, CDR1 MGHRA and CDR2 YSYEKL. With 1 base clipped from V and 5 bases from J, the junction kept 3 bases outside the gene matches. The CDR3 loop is CASSQADRGRTEAFF. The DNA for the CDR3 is TGCGCCAGCAGCCAAGCGGACAGGGGGCGAACTGAAGCTTTCTTT.

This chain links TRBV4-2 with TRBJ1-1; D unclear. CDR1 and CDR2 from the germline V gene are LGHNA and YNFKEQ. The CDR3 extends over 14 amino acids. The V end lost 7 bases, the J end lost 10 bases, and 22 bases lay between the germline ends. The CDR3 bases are TGTGCCAGCAAAGGACTAGGCTTTGGGGTGGGAGCTTTCTTT. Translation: CASKGLGFGVGAFF.